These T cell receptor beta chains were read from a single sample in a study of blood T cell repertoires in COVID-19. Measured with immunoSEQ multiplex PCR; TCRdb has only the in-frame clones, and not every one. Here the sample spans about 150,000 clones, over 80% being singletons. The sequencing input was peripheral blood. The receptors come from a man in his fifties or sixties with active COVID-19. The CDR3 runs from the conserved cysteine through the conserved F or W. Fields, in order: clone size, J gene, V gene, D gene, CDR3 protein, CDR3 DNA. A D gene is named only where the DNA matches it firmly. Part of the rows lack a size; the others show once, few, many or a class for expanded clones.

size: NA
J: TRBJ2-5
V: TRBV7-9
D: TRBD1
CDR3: CAIPTGTLETQYF
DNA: TGTGCCATCCCGACAGGGACCTTAGAGACCCAGTACTTC

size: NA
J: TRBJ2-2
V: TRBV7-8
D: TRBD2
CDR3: CASSTYRGLAGGPTGELFF
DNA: TGTGCCAGCAGCACCTATCGGGGACTAGCGGGGGGCCCCACCGGGGAGCTGTTTTTT

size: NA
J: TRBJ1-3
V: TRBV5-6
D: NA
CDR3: CASRGQTGSGNTIYF
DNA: TGTGCCAGCAGAGGGCAAACGGGGTCAGGAAACACCATATATTTT

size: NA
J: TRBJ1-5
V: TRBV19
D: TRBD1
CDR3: CASRGEVRQGVIQPQHF
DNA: TGTGCCAGTCGGGGAGAAGTCAGACAGGGGGTTATACAGCCCCAGCATTTT

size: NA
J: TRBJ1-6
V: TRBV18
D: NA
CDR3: CASSPAGFNSPLHF
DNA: TGTGCCAGCTCACCAGCAGGGTTTAATTCACCCCTCCACTTT

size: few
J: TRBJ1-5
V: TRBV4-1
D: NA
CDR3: CASSQDGANQPQHF
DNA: TGCGCCAGCAGCCAAGATGGGGCCAATCAGCCCCAGCATTTT

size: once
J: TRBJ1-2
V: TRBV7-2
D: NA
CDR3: CASSLGTGVLWYGYTF
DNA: TGTGCCAGCAGCTTAGGCACAGGAGTCTTGTGGTATGGCTACACCTTC

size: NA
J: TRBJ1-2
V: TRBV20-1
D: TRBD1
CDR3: CSASRGQGDGYTF
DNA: TGCAGTGCTAGTCGGGGACAGGGGGATGGCTACACCTTC

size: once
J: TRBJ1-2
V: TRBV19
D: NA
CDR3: CASRDRLGANYGYTF
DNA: TGTGCCAGTAGGGACCGTCTAGGGGCTAACTATGGCTACACCTTC

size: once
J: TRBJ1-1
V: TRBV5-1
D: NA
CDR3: CASSLMQGMSMNTEAFF
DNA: TGCGCCAGCAGCTTGATGCAGGGTATGTCGATGAACACTGAAGCTTTCTTT

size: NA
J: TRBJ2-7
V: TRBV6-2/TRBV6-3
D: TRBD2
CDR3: CASSGGLAGGPVQYF
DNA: TGTGCCAGCAGTGGAGGACTAGCGGGGGGGCCTGTGCAGTACTTC

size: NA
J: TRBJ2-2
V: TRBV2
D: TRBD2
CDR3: CASSVSGGAVTGELFF
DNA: TGTGCCAGCAGTGTTAGCGGGGGGGCCGTCACCGGGGAGCTGTTTTTT

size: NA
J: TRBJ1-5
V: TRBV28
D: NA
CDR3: CASSLIGQPQHF
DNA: TGTGCCAGCAGTTTAATCGGTCAGCCCCAGCATTTT

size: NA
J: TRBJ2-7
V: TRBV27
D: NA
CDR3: CASSPTEIPYEQYF
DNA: TGTGCCAGCAGCCCTACAGAAATCCCGTACGAGCAGTACTTC

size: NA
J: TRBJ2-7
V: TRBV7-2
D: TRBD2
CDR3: CASSLAGRGAAEQYF
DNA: TGTGCCAGCAGCTTAGCAGGGCGGGGGGCGGCCGAGCAGTACTTC

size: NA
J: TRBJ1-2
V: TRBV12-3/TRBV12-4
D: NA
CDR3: CASSLRDYGYTF
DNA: TGTGCCAGCAGTTTGAGGGACTATGGCTACACCTTC

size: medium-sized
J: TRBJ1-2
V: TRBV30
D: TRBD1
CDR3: CAWSPGTGGYTF
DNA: TGTGCCTGGAGTCCCGGGACAGGTGGCTACACCTTC

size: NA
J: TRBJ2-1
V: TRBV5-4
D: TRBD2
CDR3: CASSPPGLNKNEQFF
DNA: TGTGCCAGCAGCCCGCCGGGACTAAATAAAAATGAGCAGTTCTTC

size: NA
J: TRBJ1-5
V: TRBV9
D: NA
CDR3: CASSEGVSNQPQHF
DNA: TGTGCCAGCAGCGAGGGGGTTAGCAATCAGCCCCAGCATTTT

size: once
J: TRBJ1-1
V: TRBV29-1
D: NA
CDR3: CSVVRERGTEAFF
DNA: TGCAGCGTTGTCAGGGAACGGGGGACTGAAGCTTTCTTT

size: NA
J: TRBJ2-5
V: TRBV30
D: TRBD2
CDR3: CAWRPGLSIRSETQYF
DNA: TGTGCCTGGAGGCCGGGACTATCAATTAGGTCAGAGACCCAGTACTTC

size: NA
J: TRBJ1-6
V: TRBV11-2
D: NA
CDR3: CASSPGGLPLHF
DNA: TGTGCCAGCAGCCCGGGGGGCCTTCCCCTCCACTTT

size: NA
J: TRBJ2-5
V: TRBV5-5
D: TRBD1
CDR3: CASSETGGWETQYF
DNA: TGTGCCAGCAGCGAGACAGGGGGCTGGGAGACCCAGTACTTC

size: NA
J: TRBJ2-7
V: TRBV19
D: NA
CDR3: CASSIALESYEQYF
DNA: TGTGCCAGTAGTATAGCTCTAGAATCCTACGAGCAGTACTTC